The clone carrying this T cell receptor beta chain was found a few times. What it recognizes is unknown. This sample is drawn from a study of T cells in Graves' hyperthyroidism and ophthalmopathy. Turning to the study itself: The initial diagnosis was the point when peripheral blood was collected, ahead of any treatment.

Amplification yielded TCR beta CDR3 regions, with RNA transcripts as the source. An initial round of RT-PCR targeting the TCR CDR3 relied on the HTBI primer set. Via MiXCR, TCRdb re-called the multiplex PCR reads, giving one row per CDR3 protein. The sample holds approximately 590,000 distinct CDR3 sequences, 15% to 18% seen once. Broader study findings: Prediction of ophthalmopathy progression came a median roughly 6.7 months pre-onset.

The sequenced sample consisted of blood. This receptor was taken from a woman aged 25 to 45 with Graves' hyperthyroidism.

The CDR3 spells CSARDPVWHPTNEKLFF. The CDR3 DNA is TGCAGTGCTAGAGACCCGGTTTGGCATCCGACTAATGAAAAACTGTTTTTT. The chain is built from TRBV20-1 and TRBJ1-4; D call uncertain. The CDR3 covers 17 residues. Trimming removed 0 bases at V and 2 bases at J, with 16 bases between. Germline values: CDR1 DFQATT, CDR2 SNEGSKA (reference sequence).